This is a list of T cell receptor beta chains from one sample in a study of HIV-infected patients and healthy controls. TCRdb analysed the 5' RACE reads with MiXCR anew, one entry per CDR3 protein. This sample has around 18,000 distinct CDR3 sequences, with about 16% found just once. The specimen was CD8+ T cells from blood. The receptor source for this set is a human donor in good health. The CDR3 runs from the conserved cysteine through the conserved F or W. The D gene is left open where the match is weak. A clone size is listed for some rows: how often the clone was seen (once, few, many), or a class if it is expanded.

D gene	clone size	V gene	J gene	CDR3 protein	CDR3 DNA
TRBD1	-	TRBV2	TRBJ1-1	CASRTGVGQSNTEAFF	TGTGCCAGCAGAACAGGGGTAGGGCAGTCGAACACTGAAGCTTTCTTT
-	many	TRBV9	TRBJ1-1	CASSVATEGGWTEAFF	TGTGCCAGCAGCGTAGCTACGGAGGGGGGGTGGACTGAAGCTTTCTTT
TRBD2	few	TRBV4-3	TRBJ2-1	CASSQEAGGPYNEQFF	TGCGCCAGCAGCCAAGAGGCGGGAGGTCCCTACAATGAGCAGTTCTTC
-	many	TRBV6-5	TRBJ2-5	CASSHQLRTEETQYF	TGTGCCAGCAGTCACCAGCTTCGGACAGAAGAGACCCAGTACTTC
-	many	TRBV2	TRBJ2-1	CASSEILAARDNEQFF	TGTGCCAGCAGTGAAATTCTGGCGGCGAGGGACAATGAGCAGTTCTTC
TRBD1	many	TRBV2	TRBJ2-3	CASSGTGYTDTQYF	TGTGCCAGCAGCGGGACAGGGTACACAGATACGCAGTATTTT
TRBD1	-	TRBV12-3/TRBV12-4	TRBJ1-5	CASRGQGPPQHF	TGTGCCAGCAGGGGACAGGGCCCGCCCCAGCATTTT
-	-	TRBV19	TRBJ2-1	CTSSIFKGHQFF	TGTACCAGTAGTATCTTCAAGGGTCATCAGTTCTTC
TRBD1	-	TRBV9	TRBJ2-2	CASSVGQGDTGELFF	TGTGCCAGCAGCGTAGGACAGGGAGACACCGGGGAGCTGTTTTTT
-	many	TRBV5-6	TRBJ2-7	CASSLAVQIYEQYF	TGTGCCAGCAGCTTGGCTGTTCAAATCTACGAGCAGTACTTC
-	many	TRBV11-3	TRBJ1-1	CASSSNFGTTSSTFF	TGTGCCAGCAGCTCCAACTTTGGGACGACCAGCTCGACTTTCTTT
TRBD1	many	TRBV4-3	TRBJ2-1	CASSQGQGAYNEQFF	TGCGCCAGCAGCCAAGGGCAGGGGGCCTACAATGAGCAGTTCTTC
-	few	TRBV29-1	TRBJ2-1	CSVPGEPYNEQFF	TGCAGCGTACCGGGAGAGCCCTACAATGAGCAGTTCTTC
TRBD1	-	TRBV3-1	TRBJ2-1	CASSQTDRGVYNEQFF	TGTGCCAGCAGCCAAACTGACAGGGGGGTTTACAATGAGCAGTTCTTC
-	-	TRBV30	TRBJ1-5	CAWSGQLMEPQHF	TGTGCCTGGAGTGGGCAGCTCATGGAGCCCCAGCATTTT
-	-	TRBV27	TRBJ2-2	CASSLPYTGELFF	TGTGCCAGCAGTTTACCATACACCGGGGAGCTGTTTTTT
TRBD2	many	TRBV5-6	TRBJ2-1	CASSLWREGYNEQFF	TGTGCCAGCAGTCTTTGGCGGGAGGGTTACAATGAGCAGTTCTTC
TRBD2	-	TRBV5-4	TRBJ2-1	CASSPGTSGRAYEQFF	TGTGCCAGCAGCCCTGGGACTAGCGGGAGGGCCTATGAGCAGTTCTTC